The rows below give T cell receptor beta chains drawn from one sample of a study of T cell repertoires in cytomegalovirus infection. TCRdb re-derived calls from the reads in MiXCR, one entry per CDR3 protein. The sample lists approximately 350,000 distinct CDR3 sequences, about a third seen once, with about 14% in the top ten. These receptors' targets are unknown. Specimen: cultured PBMCs, collected from culture after CMV antigen stimulation. Receptors were obtained from a human donor in good health (CMV status not recorded). Some clones in this sample may be carry-over from other donors' samples. CDR3s include the opening cysteine and the closing phenylalanine or tryptophan. The D gene is left open where the match is weak. Clone size is not always given. Where it is, it says once, few, many or a class for expanded clones.

cdr3_aa	cdr3_nt	clone_size	v_call	j_call	d_call
CASSQDSVSYNEQFF	TGTGCCAGCAGCCAAGATTCTGTTTCCTACAATGAGCAGTTCTTC	-	TRBV3-1	TRBJ2-1	-
CASAAGWGRAQETQYF	TGTGCCAGCGCAGCCGGGTGGGGGAGGGCCCAAGAGACCCAGTACTTC	few	TRBV7-2	TRBJ2-5	TRBD2
CASARASEQYF	TGTGCCAGCGCGAGGGCGTCCGAGCAGTACTTC	-	TRBV6-2/TRBV6-3	TRBJ2-7	-
CASSIDGVPWEPQHF	TGTGCCAGTAGTATAGACGGGGTTCCTTGGGAGCCCCAGCATTTT	-	TRBV19	TRBJ1-5	-
CASSDRRGTPVAEAFF	TGTGCCAGCAGCGATCGCAGAGGGACCCCAGTCGCTGAAGCTTTCTTT	few	TRBV7-3	TRBJ1-1	-
CASSLVAREHEQFF	TGTGCCAGCAGCTTAGTCGCGCGGGAGCATGAGCAGTTCTTC	few	TRBV7-2	TRBJ2-1	TRBD2
CASSQDSNIFDEQFF	TGCGCCAGCAGCCAAGATTCCAACATATTCGATGAGCAGTTCTTC	-	TRBV4-1	TRBJ2-1	-
CASSPQRKETQYF	TGTGCCAGCTCACCACAGAGAAAAGAGACCCAGTACTTC	-	TRBV18	TRBJ2-5	-
CASSIDTAGTVYGYTF	TGTGCCAGTAGTATAGATACCGCCGGGACGGTCTATGGCTACACCTTC	-	TRBV19	TRBJ1-2	-
CSVNRAGSEKLFF	TGCAGCGTGAACAGGGCGGGGAGTGAAAAACTGTTTTTT	-	TRBV29-1	TRBJ1-4	-
CASSLGTSGTQTQYF	TGTGCCAGCAGCTTAGGGACTAGCGGGACACAGACCCAGTACTTC	few	TRBV11-3	TRBJ2-5	TRBD2
CSARAQRSSGANVLTF	TGCAGTGCTAGAGCGCAGAGAAGCTCTGGGGCCAACGTCCTGACTTTC	-	TRBV20-1	TRBJ2-6	-
CASSKRDRGGLNEQFF	TGTGCCAGCAGTAAAAGGGACAGGGGAGGGCTCAATGAGCAGTTCTTC	few	TRBV7-8	TRBJ2-1	TRBD1
CASSFGNNEQFF	TGTGCCAGCAGTTTTGGGAACAATGAGCAGTTCTTC	-	TRBV27	TRBJ2-1	-
CASSFLPRGLAGPDTQYF	TGTGCCAGCAGCTTCCTTCCAAGGGGACTAGCGGGCCCAGATACGCAGTATTTT	-	TRBV7-6	TRBJ2-3	TRBD2
CASSATMNTEAFF	TGTGCCAGTAGTGCGACTATGAACACTGAAGCTTTCTTT	few	TRBV19	TRBJ1-1	-
CASNWWNTEAFF	TGTGCCAGTAACTGGTGGAACACTGAAGCTTTCTTT	once	TRBV19	TRBJ1-1	-
CASSLEKAYERYF	TGTGCCAGCAGCTTAGAGAAAGCCTACGAGCGGTACTTC	-	TRBV7-8	TRBJ2-7	-
CASTDRGGSTEAFF	TGTGCCAGCACCGACAGGGGAGGGTCCACTGAAGCTTTCTTT	-	TRBV7-9	TRBJ1-1	TRBD1
CASSFMRQGARNEQFF	TGTGCCAGCAGCTTTATGCGGCAGGGGGCGCGAAATGAGCAGTTCTTC	-	TRBV6-5	TRBJ2-1	TRBD1
CASSGPGGLAGVYSYNEQFF	TGTGCCAGTAGTGGTCCCGGAGGACTAGCGGGAGTTTACTCCTACAATGAGCAGTTCTTC	few	TRBV19	TRBJ2-1	TRBD2
CSVVAGGPQQFF	TGCAGCGTTGTAGCGGGAGGGCCCCAGCAGTTCTTC	-	TRBV29-1	TRBJ2-1	TRBD2
CASSFGSGRETQYF	TGTGCCAGCAGCTTTGGCAGCGGGAGAGAGACCCAGTACTTC	few	TRBV7-6	TRBJ2-5	TRBD2
CASSENGSNQPQHF	TGTGCCAGCAGTGAAAACGGTAGCAATCAGCCCCAGCATTTT	once	TRBV2	TRBJ1-5	-
CASSGRAGRAFF	TGTGCCAGCAGTGGCAGGGCGGGGCGGGCTTTCTTT	-	TRBV6-5	TRBJ1-1	-
CASSLTLKGNTEAFF	TGTGCCAGCAGCTTAACGCTCAAGGGGAACACTGAAGCTTTCTTT	-	TRBV7-8	TRBJ1-1	-
CASSVGYEKLFF	TGTGCCAGCAGTGTGGGCTATGAAAAACTGTTTTTT	few	TRBV6-2/TRBV6-3	TRBJ1-4	-
CASSSGQGGYTEAFF	TGTGCCAGCAGCTCCGGACAGGGGGGATACACTGAAGCTTTCTTT	few	TRBV11-1	TRBJ1-1	TRBD1
CASSFWTSGTDTQYF	TGTGCCAGCAGCTTTTGGACTAGCGGCACAGATACGCAGTATTTT	-	TRBV7-8	TRBJ2-3	TRBD2
CSAYTTDTQYF	TGCAGCGCATATACCACAGATACGCAGTATTTT	-	TRBV29-1	TRBJ2-3	-
CASRTQGYSGNTIYF	TGTGCCAGCAGAACCCAGGGATACTCTGGAAACACCATATATTTT	few	TRBV6-5	TRBJ1-3	-
CSRGRDQTYEQYF	TGCAGTCGGGGAAGGGACCAAACCTACGAGCAGTACTTC	-	TRBV20-1	TRBJ2-7	-
CASSPLIGQGSYGYTF	TGTGCCAGCTCACCACTTATCGGTCAGGGATCCTATGGCTACACCTTC	-	TRBV18	TRBJ1-2	-
CASSLGGLAQETQYF	TGTGCCAGCAGCTTAGGAGGGTTGGCCCAAGAGACCCAGTACTTC	few	TRBV7-6	TRBJ2-5	-
CSARRDGKSTDTQYF	TGCAGTGCTAGGCGGGACGGAAAAAGCACAGATACGCAGTATTTT	-	TRBV20-1	TRBJ2-3	-
CSARDLRTGNQPQHF	TGCAGTGCTAGAGATCTTCGGACAGGGAATCAGCCCCAGCATTTT	once	TRBV20-1	TRBJ1-5	TRBD1
CASDLQTDVFAEAFF	TGTGCCAGCGACCTACAGACAGACGTTTTCGCTGAAGCTTTCTTT	-	TRBV27	TRBJ1-1	-
CASSPRVLAGGPYTDTQYF	TGTGCCAGCAGCCCCCGGGTGCTAGCGGGAGGACCATACACAGATACGCAGTATTTT	-	TRBV11-2	TRBJ2-3	TRBD2
CASSPAIGAYQETQYF	TGTGCCAGCAGCCCCGCCATTGGGGCGTACCAAGAGACCCAGTACTTC	many	TRBV7-2	TRBJ2-5	-
CSARALASYNEQFF	TGCAGTGCTAGGGCACTAGCGAGTTACAATGAGCAGTTCTTC	-	TRBV20-1	TRBJ2-1	TRBD2
CASSVRTSGSGTGELFF	TGTGCCAGCAGTGTGCGGACTAGCGGGAGCGGCACCGGGGAGCTGTTTTTT	-	TRBV6-6	TRBJ2-2	TRBD2
CASNPGTEAFF	TGTGCCAGCAACCCGGGTACTGAAGCTTTCTTT	-	TRBV28	TRBJ1-1	-
CASSSGTSGRADTQYF	TGTGCCAGTAGTTCCGGGACTAGCGGGAGGGCAGATACGCAGTATTTT	-	TRBV19	TRBJ2-3	TRBD2
CASSFYERGYYNEQFF	TGTGCCAGCAGTTTTTACGAGCGGGGCTACTACAATGAGCAGTTCTTC	few	TRBV27	TRBJ2-1	TRBD2
CASSLGGTKSSGPSSYNEQFF	TGTGCCAGCAGCTTAGGGGGGACTAAATCAAGTGGGCCAAGCTCCTACAATGAGCAGTTCTTC	-	TRBV7-3	TRBJ2-1	TRBD2
CASSDLREYTDTQYF	TGTGCCAGCAGTGATTTACGCGAATACACAGATACGCAGTATTTT	-	TRBV25-1	TRBJ2-3	-
CASSILASKINEQFF	TGTGCCAGTAGTATTCTTGCTAGCAAAATCAATGAGCAGTTCTTC	few	TRBV19	TRBJ2-1	-
CASSQGPAGGAGANVLTF	TGCGCCAGCAGCCAAGGCCCAGCGGGAGGGGCTGGGGCCAACGTCCTGACTTTC	few	TRBV4-1	TRBJ2-6	TRBD2
CASSYSGQGAGEQFF	TGTGCCAGCAGTTACTCGGGACAGGGGGCAGGGGAGCAGTTCTTC	few	TRBV6-2/TRBV6-3	TRBJ2-1	TRBD1
CASSPTRGRETQYF	TGTGCCAGTAGTCCAACAAGGGGCAGGGAGACCCAGTACTTC	-	TRBV19	TRBJ2-5	-
CASRRDLAASETQYF	TGTGCCAGCAGGCGGGACCTAGCTGCGTCAGAGACCCAGTACTTC	-	TRBV6-1	TRBJ2-5	-
CSASMWTHSNEKLFF	TGCAGTGCTAGCATGTGGACACACTCAAATGAAAAACTGTTTTTT	-	TRBV20-1	TRBJ1-4	-
CASRGARRF	TGTGCCAGCCGGGGGGCCAGACGCTTT	-	TRBV6-2/TRBV6-3	TRBJ1-1	-
CASSLDFLSGNTIYF	TGTGCCAGCAGCTTAGACTTTCTCTCTGGAAACACCATATATTTT	many	TRBV7-2	TRBJ1-3	-